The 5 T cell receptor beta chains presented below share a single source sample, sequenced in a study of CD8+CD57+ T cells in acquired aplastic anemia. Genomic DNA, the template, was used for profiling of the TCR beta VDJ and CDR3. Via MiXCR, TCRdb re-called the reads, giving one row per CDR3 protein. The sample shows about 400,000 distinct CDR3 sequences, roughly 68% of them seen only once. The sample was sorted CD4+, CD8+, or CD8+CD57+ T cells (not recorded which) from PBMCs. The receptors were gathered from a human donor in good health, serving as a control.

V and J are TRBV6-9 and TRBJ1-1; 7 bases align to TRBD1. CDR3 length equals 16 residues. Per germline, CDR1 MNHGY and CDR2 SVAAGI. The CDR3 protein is CFSTTRGGQMNTEAFF. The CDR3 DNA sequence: TGTTTCAGCACAACCAGGGGGGGGCAGATGAACACTGAAGCTTTCTTT.

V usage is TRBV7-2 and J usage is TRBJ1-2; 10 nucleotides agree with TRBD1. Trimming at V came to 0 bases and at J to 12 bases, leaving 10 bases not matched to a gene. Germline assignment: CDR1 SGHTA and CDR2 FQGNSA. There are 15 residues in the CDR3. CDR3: CASSLAPGGDRGDTF. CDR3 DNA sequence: TGTGCCAGCAGCTTAGCCCCCGGCGGGGACAGGGGCGACACCTTC.

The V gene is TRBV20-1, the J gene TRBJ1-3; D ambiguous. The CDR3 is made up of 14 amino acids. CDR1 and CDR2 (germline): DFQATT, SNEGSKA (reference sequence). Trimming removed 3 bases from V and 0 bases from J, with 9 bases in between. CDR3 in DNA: TGCAGTGCTAGTGAGAGCCACTCTGGAAACACCATATATTTT. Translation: CSASESHSGNTIYF.

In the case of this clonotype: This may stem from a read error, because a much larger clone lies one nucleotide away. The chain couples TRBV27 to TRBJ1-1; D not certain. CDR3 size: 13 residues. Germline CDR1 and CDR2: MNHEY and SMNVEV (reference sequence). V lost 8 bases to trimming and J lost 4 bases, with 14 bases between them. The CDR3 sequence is CASYSPLGTEAFF. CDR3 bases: TGTGCCAGCTATAGTCCCCTTGGCACTGAAGCTTTCTTT.

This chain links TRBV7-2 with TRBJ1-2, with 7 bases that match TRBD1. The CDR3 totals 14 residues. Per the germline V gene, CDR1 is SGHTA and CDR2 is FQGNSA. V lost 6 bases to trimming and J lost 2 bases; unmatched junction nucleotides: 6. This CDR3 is CASRPGQANYGYTF. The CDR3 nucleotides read TGTGCCAGCAGACCAGGACAGGCAAACTATGGCTACACCTTC. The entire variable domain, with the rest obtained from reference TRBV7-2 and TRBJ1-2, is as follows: GAGVSQSPSNKVTEKGKDVELRCDPISGHTALYWYRQSLGQGLEFLIYFQGNSAPDKSGLPSDRFSAERTGGSVSTLTIQRTQQEDSAVYLCASRPGQANYGYTFGSGTRLTVV.